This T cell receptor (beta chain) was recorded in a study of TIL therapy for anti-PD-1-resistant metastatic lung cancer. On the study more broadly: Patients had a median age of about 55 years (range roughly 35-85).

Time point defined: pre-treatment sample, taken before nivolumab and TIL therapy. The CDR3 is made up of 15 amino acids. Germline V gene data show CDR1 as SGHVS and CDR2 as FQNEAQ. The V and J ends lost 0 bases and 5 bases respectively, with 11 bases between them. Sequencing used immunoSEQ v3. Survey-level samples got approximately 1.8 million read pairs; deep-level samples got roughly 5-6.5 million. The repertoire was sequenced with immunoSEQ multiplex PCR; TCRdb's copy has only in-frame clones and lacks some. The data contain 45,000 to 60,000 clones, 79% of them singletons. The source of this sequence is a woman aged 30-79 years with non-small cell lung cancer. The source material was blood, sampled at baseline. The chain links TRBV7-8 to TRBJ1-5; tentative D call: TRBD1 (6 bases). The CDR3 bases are TGTGCCAGCAGCTTAGCGCCTACAGGGTATCAGCCCCAGCATTTT. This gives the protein CASSLAPTGYQPQHF.